This entry describes one T cell receptor beta chain. Its target is unknown. Trimming at V came to 11 bases and at J to 5 bases, leaving 14 bases not matched to a gene. Looked up from germline, CDR1 is MNHNS and CDR2 is SASEGT. This CDR3 contains 14 residues. These data originate in a study of cytomegalovirus exposure and HLA in healthy donors. Study-wide results and limits: An analysis that was carried out later associated some 17,000 TCR beta sequences with HLA alleles at 0.05 false discovery rate. In a later analysis, TCR beta V- and J-gene trimming showed a link to a missense DCLRE1C variant. Most TCR sequences proved rare, with some public TCRs found in many donors. Among TCR beta chains, those listed as cytomegalovirus-associated numbered more than 150.

Primers for the PCR totalled 60 Vbeta and 13 Jbeta. Only in-frame clones appear in the TCRdb table, and some are missing; sequencing was by immunoSEQ multiplex PCR. The sample shows fewer than 110,000 clones, around 60% of them seen only once. This TCR was sampled from a woman in her fifties or sixties in good health and CMV-seronegative. Sequencing used PBMCs. The chain uses TRBV6-1 and TRBJ2-5; 7 nucleotides agree with TRBD2. The CDR3 reads CAGSAGVTGETQYF. DNA for the CDR3: TGTGCCGGTTCCGCGGGGGTAACTGGGGAGACCCAGTACTTC.